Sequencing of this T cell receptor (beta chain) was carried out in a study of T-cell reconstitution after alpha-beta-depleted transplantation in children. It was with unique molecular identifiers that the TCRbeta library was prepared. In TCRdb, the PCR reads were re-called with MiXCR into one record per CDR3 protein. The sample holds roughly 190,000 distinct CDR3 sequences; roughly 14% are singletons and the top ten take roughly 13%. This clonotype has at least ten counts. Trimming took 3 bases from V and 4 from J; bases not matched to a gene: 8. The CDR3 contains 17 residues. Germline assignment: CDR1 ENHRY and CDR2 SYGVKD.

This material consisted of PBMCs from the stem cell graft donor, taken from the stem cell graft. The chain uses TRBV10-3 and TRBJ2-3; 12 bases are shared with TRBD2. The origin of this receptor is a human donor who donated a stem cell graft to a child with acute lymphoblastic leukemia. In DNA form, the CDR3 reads TGTGCCATCAGTGATGGGTCGGCTAGCGGGAGGGCAGATACGCAGTATTTT. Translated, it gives CAISDGSASGRADTQYF.